A selection of T cell receptor beta chains follows, all from one sample in a study of neurological immune-mediated disorders. TCRdb passed the 5' RACE reads through MiXCR, listing each CDR3 protein once. Among roughly 49,000 distinct CDR3 sequences listed, about an eighth were seen once. The specimen was PBMCs. The receptors shown here come from a male donor with HTLV-1-associated myelopathy (HAM/TSP). Each CDR3 is given with its conserved first and last residue. The D gene is left open where the match is weak. Some rows mark clone size as missing; the rest say once, few, many or name a class of expanded clone.

j_call | clone_size | d_call | v_call | cdr3_nt | cdr3_aa
TRBJ2-1 | many | NA | TRBV11-3 | TGTGCCAGCAGCTGGGGGGATGACAATGAGCAGTTCTTC | CASSWGDDNEQFF
TRBJ2-3 | many | NA | TRBV5-1 | TGCGCCAGCAGCCTCGCAGGAGATACGCAGTATTTT | CASSLAGDTQYF
TRBJ2-2 | many | NA | TRBV20-1 | TGCAGTGCAGAGAGCGGGACCGGGGAGCTGTTTTTT | CSAESGTGELFF
TRBJ2-1 | NA | NA | TRBV9 | TGTGCCAGCAGCGTAGTGGCGGGGTGCAATGAGCAGTTCTTC | CASSVVAGCNEQFF
TRBJ2-1 | many | TRBD2 | TRBV5-1 | TGCGCCAGCAGCTTGGGGGCCGGGACTACCTACAATGAGCAGTTCTTC | CASSLGAGTTYNEQFF
TRBJ2-7 | many | NA | TRBV9 | TGTGCCAGCAGCGCGGGACCTATCTCCTACGAGCAGTACTTC | CASSAGPISYEQYF
TRBJ2-2 | many | TRBD2 | TRBV7-2 | TGTGCCAGCAGCCCGTCCGGGACTAGCTTTTTCGACACCGGGGAGCTGTTTTTT | CASSPSGTSFFDTGELFF
TRBJ1-2 | many | TRBD1 | TRBV29-1 | TGCAGCGTCTGGACAGGCGATGGTGGCTACACCTTC | CSVWTGDGGYTF
TRBJ2-2 | many | NA | TRBV25-1 | TGTGCCAGCAGGGGGTCTGGGGAGCTGTTTTTT | CASRGSGELFF
TRBJ1-2 | many | TRBD1 | TRBV20-1 | TGCAGTGCCACGACAGGGCCTAACCCTATCATCTATGGCTACACCTTC | CSATTGPNPIIYGYTF
TRBJ2-7 | few | NA | TRBV4-1 | TGCGCCAGCAGCCAAGCACCGGGACTCGTGATGGTCGAGCAGTACTTC | CASSQAPGLVMVEQYF
TRBJ2-7 | many | NA | TRBV6-2/TRBV6-3 | TGTGCCAGCAGTTACATAAGGCGCGAGCAGTACTTC | CASSYIRREQYF
TRBJ2-3 | NA | TRBD2 | TRBV29-1 | TGCAGCGCCCAACTAGCGGGGGTTATCACAGATACGCAGTATTTT | CSAQLAGVITDTQYF
TRBJ2-7 | once | NA | TRBV5-1 | TGCGCCAGCAGCGCGTCCCCCTACGAGCAGTACTTC | CASSASPYEQYF
TRBJ2-1 | NA | NA | TRBV5-1 | TGCGCCAGCAGCTTGGTGAGGGGTTTGAATGAGCAGTTCTTC | CASSLVRGLNEQFF
TRBJ2-7 | many | NA | TRBV7-2 | TGTGCCAGCAGCCCCGGGACGGAGCGGAACGAGCAGTACTTC | CASSPGTERNEQYF
TRBJ1-6 | many | NA | TRBV20-1 | TGCAGTGGCTTACGAATTAGTAATTCACCCCTCCACTTT | CSGLRISNSPLHF
TRBJ1-6 | many | NA | TRBV5-1 | TGCGCCAGCAGCGCCGGGACGGGGAATTCACCCCTCCACTTT | CASSAGTGNSPLHF
TRBJ1-5 | many | NA | TRBV10-3 | TGTGCCATCAGGAGAGAGGGGAAGCCCCAGCATTTT | CAIRREGKPQHF
TRBJ2-4 | many | NA | TRBV11-2 | TGTGCCAGCAGCTCCACTCTGTCCATTCAGTACTTC | CASSSTLSIQYF
TRBJ2-1 | many | NA | TRBV5-1 | TGCGCCAGCAGCTCACAGGGATTTACCTACAATGAGCAGTTCTTC | CASSSQGFTYNEQFF
TRBJ1-2 | many | NA | TRBV7-6 | TGTGCCAGCCCCCCAGGATTCTATGGCTACACCTTC | CASPPGFYGYTF
TRBJ1-2 | many | TRBD1 | TRBV12-3/TRBV12-4 | TGTGCCAGCAGGGACCGGGACAGGGGGAACTATGGCTACACCTTC | CASRDRDRGNYGYTF
TRBJ1-2 | few | NA | TRBV19 | TGTGCCAGCACAGGAAACTATGGCTACACCTTC | CASTGNYGYTF
TRBJ2-1 | many | NA | TRBV29-1 | TGCAGCGTTGAAGCGGAGGGTTTGCCGTACAATGAGCAGTTCTTC | CSVEAEGLPYNEQFF
TRBJ2-7 | many | NA | TRBV7-2 | TGTGCCAGCAGCTTAGCTTTGGGGTTCAACGAGCAGTACTTC | CASSLALGFNEQYF
TRBJ2-5 | many | NA | TRBV5-1 | TGCGCCAGCAGCTTGGGACAGGCAAGCCAAGAGACCCAGTACTTC | CASSLGQASQETQYF
TRBJ2-5 | many | TRBD2 | TRBV20-1 | TGCAGTGCCACGACTAGCGGGGCCAACTTTCAAGAGACCCAGTACTTC | CSATTSGANFQETQYF
TRBJ1-6 | many | NA | TRBV5-1 | TGCGCCAGCAGCTTGGCGGTGGCAGGGGAGTCACCCCTCCACTTT | CASSLAVAGESPLHF
TRBJ1-2 | NA | TRBD1 | TRBV6-5 | TGTGCCAGTAAAGGGGGCTACTATGGCTACACCTTC | CASKGGYYGYTF
TRBJ2-7 | many | TRBD1 | TRBV5-1 | TGCGCCAGGACCCGGGACAGCTCCTACGAGCAGTACTTC | CARTRDSSYEQYF
TRBJ2-5 | many | TRBD1 | TRBV20-1 | TGCAGTGCTAGCGACAGGGGTTGGGAGACCCAGTACTTC | CSASDRGWETQYF
TRBJ2-1 | many | NA | TRBV5-1 | NA | CASSLDVARGIDEQSF
TRBJ2-5 | medium-sized | NA | TRBV5-1 | TGCGCCAGCAGCTTTCAACCGGGGGCCGAGACCCAGTACTTC | CASSFQPGAETQYF
TRBJ1-6 | many | NA | TRBV10-3 | TGTGCCATCAGGGACCCGGCGTCCTATAATTCACCCCTCCACTTT | CAIRDPASYNSPLHF
TRBJ1-1 | many | NA | TRBV20-1 | TGCAGTGCTAGCCCGGCCGTTGAGTCCACTGAAGCTTTCTTT | CSASPAVESTEAFF
TRBJ2-1 | many | NA | TRBV7-2 | TGTGCCAGCAGCTTAACCCCCCAAAAGGAGCAGTTCTTC | CASSLTPQKEQFF
TRBJ1-5 | many | NA | TRBV7-8 | TGTGCCAGCAGCCGGGACACCAATCAGCCCCAGCATTTT | CASSRDTNQPQHF
TRBJ1-1 | many | NA | TRBV7-2 | TGTGCCAGCAGCTTAGCGCGTGCAGTTTATGCTTTCTTT | CASSLARAVYAFF
TRBJ2-1 | many | NA | TRBV28 | TGTGCCAGTCTCGGGACACCATACAATGAGCAGTTCTTC | CASLGTPYNEQFF
TRBJ1-6 | many | NA | TRBV20-1 | TGCAGTGCTAGTTATTTTCGGACAGTCCAATTTTCACCCCTCCACTTT | CSASYFRTVQFSPLHF
TRBJ2-2 | NA | NA | TRBV18 | TGTGCCAGCTCACCCCCGGGACACCCCGCGAACACCGGGGAGCTGTTTTTT | CASSPPGHPANTGELFF
TRBJ1-5 | medium-sized | NA | TRBV28 | TGTGCCAGCAGCCCCCTAGGGGCTGGTCAGCCCCAGCATTTT | CASSPLGAGQPQHF
TRBJ2-7 | many | NA | TRBV5-1 | TGCGCCAGCAGCTCCGGGGCCGGCATCCTGACTTCCTACGAGCAGTACTTC | CASSSGAGILTSYEQYF
TRBJ2-3 | many | TRBD2 | TRBV7-2 | TGTGCCAGCAGCTCAGGGGGGACTAGCATGGATACGCAGTATTTT | CASSSGGTSMDTQYF
TRBJ1-6 | many | NA | TRBV20-1 | TGCAGTGCTAGAGTAGGGACGGGTAATTCACCCCTCCACTTT | CSARVGTGNSPLHF
TRBJ1-1 | many | NA | TRBV20-1 | TGCAGTGCTAGTAGCCAGGGGATAATGAACACTGAAGCTTTCTTT | CSASSQGIMNTEAFF
TRBJ2-7 | many | NA | TRBV6-5 | TGTGCCAGCAGTCAGATGCCTGGATCCGAGCAGTACTTC | CASSQMPGSEQYF